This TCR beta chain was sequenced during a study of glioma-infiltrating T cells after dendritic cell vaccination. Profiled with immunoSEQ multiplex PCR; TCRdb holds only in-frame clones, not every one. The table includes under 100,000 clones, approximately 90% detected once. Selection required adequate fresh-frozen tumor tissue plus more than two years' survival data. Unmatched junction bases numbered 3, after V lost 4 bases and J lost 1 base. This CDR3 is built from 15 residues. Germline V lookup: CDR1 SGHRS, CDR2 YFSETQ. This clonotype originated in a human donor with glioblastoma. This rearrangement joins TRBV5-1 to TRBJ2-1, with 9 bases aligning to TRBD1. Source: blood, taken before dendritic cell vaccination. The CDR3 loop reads CASSPGTGSYNEQFF. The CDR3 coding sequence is TGCGCCAGCAGCCCTGGGACAGGGTCCTACAATGAGCAGTTCTTC. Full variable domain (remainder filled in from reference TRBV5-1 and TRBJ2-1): KAGVTQTPRYLIKTRGQQVTLSCSPISGHRSVSWYQQTPGQGLQFLFEYFSETQRNKGNFPGRFSGRQFSNSRSEMNVSTLELGDSALYLCASSPGTGSYNEQFFGPGTRLTVL.